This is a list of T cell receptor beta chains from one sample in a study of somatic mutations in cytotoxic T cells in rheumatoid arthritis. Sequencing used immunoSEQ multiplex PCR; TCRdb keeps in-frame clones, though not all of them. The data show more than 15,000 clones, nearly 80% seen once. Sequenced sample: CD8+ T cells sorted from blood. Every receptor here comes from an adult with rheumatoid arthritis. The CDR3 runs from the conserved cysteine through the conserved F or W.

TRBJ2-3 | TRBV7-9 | CASSLAVNTDTQYF
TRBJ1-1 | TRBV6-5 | CASSYSSGGAWTEAFF
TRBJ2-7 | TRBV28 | CASTPPRGKQYF
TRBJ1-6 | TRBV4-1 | CASSQEGQENSPLHF
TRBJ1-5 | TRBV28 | CASSLEGARNQPQHF
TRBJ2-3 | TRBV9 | CASSVYISILGPDTQYF
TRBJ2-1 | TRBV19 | CASSIFPWGHNEQFF
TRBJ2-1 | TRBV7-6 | CASSLESAYNEQFF
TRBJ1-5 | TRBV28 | CASSLTSHLNQPQHF
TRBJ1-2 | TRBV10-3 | CAISESLTGTYGYTF
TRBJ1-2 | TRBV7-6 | CASSLGLTNYGYTF